This TCR beta chain appears in the sequencing data of a study of a mutant IDH1 vaccine in newly diagnosed glioma (dated by TCRdb to about 2021). With respect to the entire study: Across visits V03 through V10, patients got a total of eight vaccinations, given in weeks 1, 3, 5, 7, 11, 15, 19 and 23. In the chemotherapy-containing groups, vaccination started alongside temozolomide cycles, whereas in patients who had radiotherapy alone it started 4-6 weeks after radiotherapy. Of the roughly 32 patients who were treated, 62.5% were male and around 40% were female, and the mean age was approximately 40 years. Before enrollment, patients had received standard therapy of radiotherapy alone, temozolomide alone, or radiochemotherapy with temozolomide; most received the combination. Six visits were used for peripheral blood collection: V03 (baseline), V05, V07, V10, V12 and V13. Longitudinal TCRB deep sequencing was performed for approximately 24 treated patients wherever samples were available for exploratory analyses. The paper as a whole reports these results and caveats: No apparent relationship was observed between pseudoprogression and alterations in the top peripheral T cell clonotypes detected by TCRB sequencing. It was noted by the authors that analyses of patient blood samples could not be reproduced owing to sample limitations. Availability determined which PBMC samples were chosen for TCRB deep sequencing. Across multiple MHC alleles, vaccine-induced immune responses were seen in around 94% of patients.

What the time point label conveys for this sample: week 23, last vaccination. Every vaccine dose consisted of 300 ug of a 20-mer mutant IDH1 peptide in Montanide, administered subcutaneously together with topical imiquimod. Newly diagnosed WHO grade 3 or 4 IDH1-mutant astrocytomas showing loss of nuclear ATRX were present in the donors. The samples were drawn from NOA16, a multicentre, single-arm, open-label phase I trial in Germany that tested a mutant IDH1 peptide vaccine in humans for the first time. Genomic DNA for TCRB sequencing was isolated from EDTA blood with the DNeasy Blood and Tissue Kit. The junction shows trimming of 7 bases on V and 6 bases on J, and the gene matches do not reach 7 bases of it. In the germline V gene (reference sequence), CDR1 corresponds to LNHDA and CDR2 to SQIVND. Its CDR3 holds 15 amino acids, cysteine through phenylalanine. Kept here is only the CDR3 DNA, which spans 45 bases and is read in frame from base 1.

The method behind the library was the immunoSEQ multiplex PCR assay. Following the manufacturer's protocol, the hsTCRB Kit was used to amplify rearranged TCR beta chain sequences. TCRB libraries were sequenced on an Illumina MiSeq. Per the source publication's procedure: Demultiplexing, trimming and gene mapping were performed with the kit vendor's proprietary platform. TCRdb re-hosts the immuneACCESS table, in-frame sequences only. Its copies lack some clones; in the studies checked, an unresolved V gene accounts for under half of them, and the cause for the rest is not known. For V, J and clone size, that table is used; D and trimming come from the DNA. This sample lists under 45,000 clones; around 84% were detected once. The ten largest clones take up around 2.4% of the sample. As to this clone: Its antigen remains undetermined. Base qualities are not recorded, but no much larger clone differs from it by a single base.

Recombination linked TRBV19 to TRBJ2-1; 12 central nucleotides agree with TRBD2. Sample: PBMCs, taken from a glioma patient whose treatment included an IDH1 peptide vaccine. This clonotype originated in a woman aged 18-29 years with glioma. Some clones in this sample may be carry-over from other donors' samples. At the DNA level, the sequence is TGTGCCAGTAACCACCTAGCGGGGGGGTCCAATGAGCAGTTCTTC. Translated, this is CASNHLAGGSNEQFF.